Shown below are 21 T cell receptor beta chains from a single sample sequenced in a study of early T cells in non-severe SARS-CoV-2 infection. One entry per CDR3 protein results from TCRdb running MiXCR on the 5' RACE reads. Of 70,000 to 85,000 distinct CDR3 sequences detected, under 15% appear once; the ten largest clones hold 6%. Sequencing was performed on whole blood. All receptors derive from an adult who was a healthcare worker with PCR-confirmed SARS-CoV-2 infection or an uninfected control (not recorded which).

The V call is TRBV6-5, the J call TRBJ2-2; no reliable D call. The CDR3 has 15 amino acids. The germline V and J ends were trimmed by 0 bases and 6 bases, with 11 bases remaining between them. Looked up from germline, CDR1 is MNHEY and CDR2 is SVGAGI. CDR3 sequence reads: CASSYSDNRAGELFF. CDR3 bases: TGTGCCAGCAGTTACTCCGACAATAGGGCCGGGGAGCTGTTTTTT.

The rearrangement uses TRBV7-9 and TRBJ2-3; 8 bases align to TRBD1. J lost 0 bases, V lost 5 bases, and 7 bases had no gene match. This CDR3 is 16 amino acids long. Germline V lookup: CDR1 SEHNR, CDR2 FQNEAQ (reference sequence). CDR3 in DNA: TGTGCCAGCAGCCCACGGACAGGGCGGAGCACAGATACGCAGTATTTT. Protein: CASSPRTGRSTDTQYF. The full variable domain, rest sourced from reference TRBV7-9 and TRBJ2-3, is DTGVSQNPRHKITKRGQNVTFRCDPISEHNRLYWYRQTLGQGPEFLTYFQNEAQLEKSRLLSDRFSAERPKGSFSTLEIQRTEQGDSAMYLCASSPRTGRSTDTQYFGPGTRLTVL.

This chain links TRBV18 with TRBJ1-5; D gene uncertain. The germline V gene has CDR1 KGHSH and CDR2 LQKENI. This CDR3 contains 14 residues. The V gene lost 3 bases and the J gene lost 4 bases, with 10 bases spanning the gap. The CDR3 nucleotides are TGTGCCAGCTCACCTGGGGTAGGGAATCAGCCCCAGCATTTT. This sequence encodes CASSPGVGNQPQHF.

This clonotype has more than one count but fewer than ten. CDR3: CASSFTGANTEAFF. The CDR3 DNA sequence: TGTGCCAGCAGTTTCACAGGGGCGAACACTGAAGCTTTCTTT. This chain uses TRBV7-9 with TRBJ1-1; 7 bases agree with TRBD1. J gave up 1 base and V 6 bases, and 5 bases lay outside the gene matches. This CDR3 region has 14 residues. Per germline, CDR1 SEHNR and CDR2 FQNEAQ (reference sequence).

The gene calls are TRBV6-4 and TRBJ2-7; D gene unclear. This CDR3 has 13 amino acids. Germline V gene sequence: CDR1 MRHNA, CDR2 SNTAGT. V was pared by 4 bases and J by 5 bases, with 12 bases between. For the CDR3, the DNA is TGTGCCAGCAGTGCGCGGACCGGCCACGAGCAGTACTTC. It encodes CASSARTGHEQYF.

This clonotype was detected many times. The gene calls are TRBV2 and TRBJ2-1; 8 bases are shared with TRBD2. Germline trimming cut 3 bases from V and 12 bases from J; bases unmatched to any gene: 7. The CDR3 covers 13 residues. Germline assignment: CDR1 SNHLY and CDR2 FYNNEI. The CDR3 is CASSELLGTRQFF. Written as DNA, the CDR3 is TGTGCCAGCAGTGAGCTTCTTGGGACTAGGCAGTTCTTC. Variable domain in full (rest from reference TRBV2 and TRBJ2-1): EPEVTQTPSHQVTQMGQEVILRCVPISNHLYFYWYRQILGQKVEFLVSFYNNEISEKSEIFDDQFSVERPDGSNFTLKIRSTKLEDSAMYFCASSELLGTRQFFGPGTRLTVL.

CDR3 sequence (DNA): TGCAGTGCCTCCCCCGGGACAGACTACGAGCAGTACTTC. This codes for CSASPGTDYEQYF. This chain connects TRBV20-1 to TRBJ2-7; 7 bases align to TRBD1. The ends lost 6 bases at V and 3 bases at J; junction bases unmatched: 8. The CDR3 is 13 residues long. Germline CDR1 is DFQATT and CDR2 is SNEGSKA (reference sequence).

The chain recombines TRBV24-1 with TRBJ2-3; unclear D gene. The germline V gene encodes CDR1 KGHDR and CDR2 SFDVKD. The V end was cut by 4 bases, the J end by 1 base, with 11 bases between. The CDR3 extends over 15 amino acids. CDR3 bases: TGTGCCACCAGTGACCAACGGACGGGCACAGATACGCAGTATTTT. It specifies CATSDQRTGTDTQYF.

This clonotype has just a few counts. This chain links TRBV20-1 with TRBJ2-4; tentatively, D is TRBD1 (5 bases). The CDR3 covers 12 residues. Trimming removed 5 bases at V and 6 bases at J, with 11 bases between. CDR1 is DFQATT and CDR2 is SNEGSKA in the germline V gene (reference sequence). CDR3 sequence reads: CSALTRGNIQYF. The CDR3 bases are TGCAGTGCTTTGACAAGGGGAAACATTCAGTACTTC.

V and J are TRBV5-6 and TRBJ2-3, with D unresolved. Germline loops: CDR1 SGHDT, CDR2 YYEEEE. Trimming took off 1 base at V and 1 base at J, with 7 bases between the two ends. The length of the CDR3 is 14 residues. The DNA of the CDR3 is TGTGCCAGCAGCTTGCTATTCGGCACAGATACGCAGTATTTT. This sequence encodes CASSLLFGTDTQYF.

This clonotype was detected many times. DNA of the CDR3: TGTGCCTGGAGCACTAGCGGGGGCCTATCCTACGAGCAGTACTTC. This gives the protein CAWSTSGGLSYEQYF. The V call is TRBV30, the J call TRBJ2-7; TRBD2 matches 11 bases. Germline V lookup: CDR1 GTSNPN, CDR2 SVGIG (reference sequence). V dropped 3 bases and J dropped 1; count of bases not matched to a gene: 5. The CDR3 covers 15 residues.

J is TRBJ2-3 and V is TRBV3-1; a possible D gene is TRBD2 (5 bases). CDR1 is LGHDT, CDR2 YNNKEL, per germline (reference sequence). Trimming took 1 base from V and 2 from J, leaving 10 bases between them. This CDR3 has 15 amino acids. The CDR3 sequence: CASSQGGSYTDTQYF. DNA for the CDR3: TGTGCCAGCAGCCAAGGTGGGAGCTACACAGATACGCAGTATTTT.

The chain couples TRBV25-1 to TRBJ1-3, with 7 positions matching TRBD1. This CDR3 has 14 residues. The germline V gene has CDR1 MGHDK and CDR2 SYGVNS. Trimming removed 5 bases from V and 4 bases from J; junction bases left unmatched: 5. The CDR3 is CASSKGGDGNTIYF. The CDR3 DNA sequence: TGTGCCAGCAGTAAAGGGGGCGACGGAAACACCATATATTTT.

This clonotype has a handful of counts. The genes are TRBV18 and TRBJ1-5, with 7 bases lining up with TRBD1. V lost 6 bases to trimming and J lost 1 base; unmatched junction nucleotides: 3. Per the germline V gene, CDR1 is KGHSH and CDR2 is LQKENI. The CDR3 covers 14 residues. CDR3 in DNA: TGTGCCAGCTCCGCAGGGGGGAGCAATCAGCCCCAGCATTTT. Residues: CASSAGGSNQPQHF.

This clonotype occurred many times. The genes are TRBV7-9 and TRBJ2-2, with a weak D call TRBD1 (6 bases). The CDR3 contains 16 residues. V was shortened by 6 bases and J by 5 bases, with 19 bases between the two germline ends. Germline CDR1 is SEHNR and CDR2 is FQNEAQ (reference sequence). The CDR3 spells CASRYWTQGPTGELFF. The DNA for the CDR3 is TGTGCCAGCAGATATTGGACCCAGGGGCCGACCGGGGAGCTGTTTTTT.

This clonotype was counted ten times or more. This rearrangement joins TRBV12-5 to TRBJ2-2; D call uncertain. The CDR3 length is 16 residues. The germline CDR1 and CDR2 sequences are LGHNT and FRNRAP. Trimming stripped 6 bases from V and 0 bases from J, with 14 bases between. For the CDR3, the DNA is TGTGCTAGTGGCTCCCGTGGGCTGACGAACACCGGGGAGCTGTTTTTT. Its protein is CASGSRGLTNTGELFF.

About this clonotype itself: Mismatch with germline at one junction end may stem from a read error. This sequence joins TRBV18 and TRBJ2-5; D gene unclear. Per the germline V gene, CDR1 is KGHSH and CDR2 is LQKENI. The CDR3 is made up of 12 amino acids. The CDR3 is CASSPREETQYF. The CDR3 DNA reads TGTGCCAGCTCCCCACGGGAAGAGACCCAGTACTTC.

Only a few counts were recorded for this clonotype. The chain has TRBV12-3 or TRBV12-4 and TRBJ2-3; 16 nucleotides line up with TRBD2. This CDR3 has 19 amino acids. V trimming: 1 base; J trimming: 1 base; junction bases outside the gene matches: 5. The CDR3 nucleotides are TGTGCCAGCAGTTTAGGGGACGGGACTAGCGGGAGGGGCACAGATACGCAGTATTTT. Protein: CASSLGDGTSGRGTDTQYF.

The chain recombines TRBV5-1 with TRBJ2-1; D gene ambiguous. CDR1 and CDR2 from the germline V gene are SGHRS and YFSETQ. V was cut by 4 bases and J by 6 bases, with 17 bases left in between. The CDR3 totals 15 residues. The CDR3 DNA reads TGCGCCAGCAGCCACGGACGTTTGGTCCTCAATGAGCAGTTCTTC. Protein sequence: CASSHGRLVLNEQFF.

In this sample, this clonotype turned up many times. The chain is built from TRBV5-1 and TRBJ1-4; TRBD1 matches 9 bases. Losses at the gene ends were 4 bases for V and 7 bases for J; bases not matched to a gene: 11. CDR1 SGHRS and CDR2 YFSETQ come from the germline V gene. CDR3 length: 16 residues. Written as DNA, the CDR3 is TGCGCCAGCAGCCTCCGTTTGGGACAGGGAGGTGAAAAACTGTTTTTT. It translates to CASSLRLGQGGEKLFF.

This clonotype occurred a few times. A junction boundary mismatches the germline segment, possibly from a read error. The gene calls are TRBV6-5 and TRBJ2-3; tentatively, D is TRBD1 or TRBD2 (6 bases each). The CDR3 is 16 amino acids. Germline values: CDR1 MNHEY, CDR2 SVGAGI. The DNA for the CDR3 is TGTGCCAGCACTTACAGGGCGGGGTTGGGTGGAGATACGCAGTATTTT. Translation gives CASTYRAGLGGDTQYF.